A selection of T cell receptor beta chains follows, all from one sample in a study of CD8+CD57+ T cells in acquired aplastic anemia. Via MiXCR, TCRdb re-called the reads, giving one row per CDR3 protein. Of a few hundred thousand distinct CDR3 sequences in the sample, roughly 82% were seen once. The sequenced material came from sorted CD4+, CD8+, or CD8+CD57+ T cells (not recorded which) from PBMCs. All receptors derive from a human donor with aplastic anemia. The CDR3 runs from the conserved cysteine through the conserved F or W. D genes are given only for firm matches. A row's size may be missing; if present it is once, few, many or a size class.

v_gene,j_gene,abundance,d_gene,CDR3aa,CDR3nt
TRBV10-3,TRBJ1-1,NA,TRBD1,CAISGAGGLNTEAFF,TGTGCCATCAGTGGTGCAGGGGGATTGAACACTGAAGCTTTCTTT
TRBV7-2,TRBJ2-6,once,NA,CASSLDPDGGANSLTF,TGTGCCAGCAGCTTAGATCCAGACGGCGGAGCCAACTCCCTGACTTTC
TRBV7-8,TRBJ1-5,NA,NA,CASSLAGGLDPQHF,TGTGCCAGCAGCTTAGCGGGAGGACTCGATCCGCAGCATTTT
TRBV5-4,TRBJ2-3,NA,NA,CASSAGTSDTQYF,TGTGCCAGCAGCGCCGGGACCTCAGATACGCAGTATTTT
TRBV11-1,TRBJ1-6,NA,NA,CASSLSAGEVAHSPLHF,TGTGCCAGCAGCTTGTCTGCAGGGGAGGTGGCTCATTCACCCCTCCACTTT
TRBV5-6,TRBJ1-4,NA,NA,CASSMGGEKLFF,TGTGCCAGCAGCATGGGGGGGGAAAAACTGTTTTTT
TRBV7-9,TRBJ2-3,once,NA,CASGYAGSYTQYF,TGTGCCAGCGGCTACGCGGGTAGCTATACGCAGTATTTT
TRBV2,TRBJ2-6,NA,NA,CASSHWGSDANVLAF,TGTGCCAGCAGCCACTGGGGCTCTGATGCCAACGTCCTTGCTTTC
TRBV7-8,TRBJ1-2,NA,NA,CASSLVLGAGGYTF,TGTGCCAGCAGCTTAGTACTAGGGGCAGGTGGCTACACCTTC
TRBV9,TRBJ2-5,NA,NA,CASSTNRLGSLRDF,TGTGCCAGCAGCACCAATCGGCTGGGATCCCTACGAGACTTC
TRBV11-3,TRBJ1-1,NA,NA,CASSLTVAGNTEAFF,TGTGCCAGCAGCTTGACAGTGGCAGGGAACACTGAAGCTTTCTTT
TRBV5-5,TRBJ1-2,NA,NA,CASSLELAIDGYTF,TGTGCCAGCAGCTTGGAATTAGCGATCGATGGCTACACCTTC